The rows below give T cell receptor beta chains drawn from one sample of a study of blood T cell repertoires in COVID-19. Measured with immunoSEQ multiplex PCR; TCRdb has only the in-frame clones, and not every one. The repertoire includes 200,000 to 300,000 clones, 88% of them detected once, and 1% to 1.5% sits in the top ten. Sequences were obtained from PBMCs or T cells enriched from blood (not recorded which). The receptors come from a woman between 40 and 55 years old with acute COVID-19. Each CDR3 is given without its conserved first and last residue. D genes are given only for firm matches.

len: 10; v_gene: TRBV6-5; d_gene: NA; CDR3aa: ASSFADYGYT
len: 13; v_gene: TRBV4-3; d_gene: NA; CDR3aa: ASSESGEGGYEQF
len: 13; v_gene: TRBV5-8; d_gene: NA; CDR3aa: ASSPGRGGTDTQY
len: 15; v_gene: TRBV19; d_gene: TRBD2; CDR3aa: ASSLGGLAGDSYEQY
len: 13; v_gene: TRBV5-1; d_gene: NA; CDR3aa: ASSLDPKGTDTQY
len: 13; v_gene: TRBV5-4; d_gene: TRBD2; CDR3aa: ASSFRRGAGDTQY
len: 12; v_gene: TRBV5-4; d_gene: TRBD1; CDR3aa: ASSSKQGTGELF
len: 10; v_gene: TRBV5-1; d_gene: NA; CDR3aa: ASARRYNEQF
len: 12; v_gene: TRBV9; d_gene: TRBD1; CDR3aa: ASSHRDRGYEQY
len: 14; v_gene: TRBV29-1; d_gene: TRBD2; CDR3aa: SVGGTSGRGTGELF
len: 15; v_gene: TRBV7-9; d_gene: TRBD2; CDR3aa: ASSERAGSSGANVLT
len: 12; v_gene: TRBV5-1; d_gene: NA; CDR3aa: ATRAGGANYGYT
len: 12; v_gene: TRBV6-5; d_gene: NA; CDR3aa: ASSYSSYTGELF
len: 16; v_gene: TRBV11-3; d_gene: TRBD2; CDR3aa: ASSSQPAGLAVGETQY
len: 13; v_gene: TRBV7-6; d_gene: TRBD1; CDR3aa: ASSLRQGVNEKLF
len: 12; v_gene: TRBV2; d_gene: TRBD1; CDR3aa: ASSEGTDNSPLH
len: 9; v_gene: TRBV28; d_gene: NA; CDR3aa: ASTRSGELF